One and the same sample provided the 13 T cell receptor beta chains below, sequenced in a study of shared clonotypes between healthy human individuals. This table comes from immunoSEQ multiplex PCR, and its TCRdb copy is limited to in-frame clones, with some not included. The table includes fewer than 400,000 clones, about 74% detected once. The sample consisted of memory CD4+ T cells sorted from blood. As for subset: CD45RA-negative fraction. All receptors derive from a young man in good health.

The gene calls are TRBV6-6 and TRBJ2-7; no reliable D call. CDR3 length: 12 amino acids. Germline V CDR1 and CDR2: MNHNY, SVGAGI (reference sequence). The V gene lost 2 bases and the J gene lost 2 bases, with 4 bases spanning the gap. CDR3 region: CASSYKAYEQYF. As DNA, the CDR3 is TGTGCCAGCAGTTACAAGGCCTACGAGCAGTACTTC.

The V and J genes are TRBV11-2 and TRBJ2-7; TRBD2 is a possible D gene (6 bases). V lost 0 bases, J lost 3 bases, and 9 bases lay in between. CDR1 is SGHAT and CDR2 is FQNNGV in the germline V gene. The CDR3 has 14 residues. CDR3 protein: CASSLEQEGYEQYF. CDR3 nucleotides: TGTGCCAGCAGCTTAGAACAGGAGGGCTACGAGCAGTACTTC.

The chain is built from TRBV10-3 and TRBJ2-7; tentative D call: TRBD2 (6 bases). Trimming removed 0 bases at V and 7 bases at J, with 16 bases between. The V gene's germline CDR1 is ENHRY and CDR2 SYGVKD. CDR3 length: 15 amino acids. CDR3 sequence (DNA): TGTGCCATCAGTGAGTCGACCGGGCTGGGAGGAGAGCAGTACTTC. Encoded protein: CAISESTGLGGEQYF.

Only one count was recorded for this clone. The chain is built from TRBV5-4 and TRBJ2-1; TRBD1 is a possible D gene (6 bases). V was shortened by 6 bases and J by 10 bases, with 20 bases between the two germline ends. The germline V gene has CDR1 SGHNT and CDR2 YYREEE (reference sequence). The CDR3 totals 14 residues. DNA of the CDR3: TGTGCCAGCAACGACTTGAGGGGGAATAGGGAGCAGTTCTTC. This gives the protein CASNDLRGNREQFF.

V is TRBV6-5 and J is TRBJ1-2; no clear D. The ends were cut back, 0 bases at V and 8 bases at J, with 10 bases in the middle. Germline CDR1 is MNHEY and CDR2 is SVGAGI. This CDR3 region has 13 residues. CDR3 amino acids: CASSYSNWVGYTF. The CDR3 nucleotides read TGTGCCAGCAGTTACTCGAACTGGGTGGGCTACACCTTC.

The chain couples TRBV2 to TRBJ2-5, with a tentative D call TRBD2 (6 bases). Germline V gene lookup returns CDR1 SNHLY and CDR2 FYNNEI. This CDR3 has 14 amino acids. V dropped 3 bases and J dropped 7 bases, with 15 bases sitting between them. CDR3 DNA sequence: TGTGCCAGCAGTGATATAACTAGCATGGGGACCCAGTACTTC. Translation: CASSDITSMGTQYF. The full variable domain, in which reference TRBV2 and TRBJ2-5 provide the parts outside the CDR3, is EPEVTQTPSHQVTQMGQEVILRCVPISNHLYFYWYRQILGQKVEFLVSFYNNEISEKSEIFDDQFSVERPDGSNFTLKIRSTKLEDSAMYFCASSDITSMGTQYFGPGTRLLVL.

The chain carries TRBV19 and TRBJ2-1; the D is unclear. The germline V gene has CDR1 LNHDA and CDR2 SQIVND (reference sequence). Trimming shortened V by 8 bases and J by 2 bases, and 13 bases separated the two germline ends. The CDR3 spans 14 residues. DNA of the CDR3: TGTGCCAGTCGTCACAGAGCCCCCTACAATGAGCAGTTCTTC. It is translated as CASRHRAPYNEQFF.

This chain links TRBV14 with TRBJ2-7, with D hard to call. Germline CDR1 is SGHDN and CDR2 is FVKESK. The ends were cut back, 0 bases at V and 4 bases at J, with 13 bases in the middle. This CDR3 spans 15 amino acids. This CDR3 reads CASSQDLVGKYEQYF. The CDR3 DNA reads TGTGCCAGCAGCCAAGATCTGGTGGGGAAGTACGAGCAGTACTTC.

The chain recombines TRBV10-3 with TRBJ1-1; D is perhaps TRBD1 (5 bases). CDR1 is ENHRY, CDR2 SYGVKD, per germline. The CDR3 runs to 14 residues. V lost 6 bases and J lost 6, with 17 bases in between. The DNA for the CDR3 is TGTGCCATCAGGGGGCAAGGTAACGGGGCTGAAGCTTTCTTT. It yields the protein CAIRGQGNGAEAFF.

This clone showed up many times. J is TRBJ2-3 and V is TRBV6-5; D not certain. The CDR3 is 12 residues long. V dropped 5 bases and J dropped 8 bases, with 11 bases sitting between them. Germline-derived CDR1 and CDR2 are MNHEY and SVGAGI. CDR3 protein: CASSELSVTQYF. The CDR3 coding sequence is TGTGCCAGCAGTGAATTATCAGTTACGCAGTATTTT.

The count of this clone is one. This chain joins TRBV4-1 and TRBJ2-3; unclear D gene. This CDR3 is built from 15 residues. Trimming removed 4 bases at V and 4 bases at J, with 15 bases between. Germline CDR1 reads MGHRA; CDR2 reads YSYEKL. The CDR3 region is CASSRQKGGADTQYF. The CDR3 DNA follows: TGCGCCAGCAGCCGTCAAAAGGGTGGGGCAGATACGCAGTATTTT.

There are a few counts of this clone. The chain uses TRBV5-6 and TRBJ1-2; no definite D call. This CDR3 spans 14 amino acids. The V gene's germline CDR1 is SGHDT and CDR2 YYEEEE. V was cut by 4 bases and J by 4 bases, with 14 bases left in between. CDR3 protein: CASSDGAGGYGYTF. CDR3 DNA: TGTGCCAGCAGCGACGGCGCAGGAGGCTATGGCTACACCTTC.

The CDR3 DNA reads as TGTGCCAGCAGGACTAAATTAGCGGGAGGTAGAGGCGGGGAGCTGTTTTTT. It is translated as CASRTKLAGGRGGELFF. This chain connects TRBV11-2 to TRBJ2-2; 10 bases are a match to TRBD2. The CDR3 sequence is 17 residues long. The V segment lost 6 bases and the J segment 7 bases; nucleotides outside the gene matches: 14. Germline CDR1 is SGHAT and CDR2 is FQNNGV. The variable domain in full, with the rest retrieved from reference TRBV11-2 and TRBJ2-2, is EAGVAQSPRYKIIEKRQSVAFWCNPISGHATLYWYQQILGQGPKLLIQFQNNGVVDDSQLPKDRFSAERLKGVDSTLKIQPAKLEDSAVYLCASRTKLAGGRGGELFFGEGSRLTVL.